The 14 T cell receptor beta chains in this list originate from one sample, sequenced in a study of blood T cell repertoires in COVID-19. The table came from immunoSEQ multiplex PCR; TCRdb's copy has only in-frame clones and leaves some out. Among about 140,000 clones listed, more than 70% were seen once. The sample consisted of peripheral blood. The receptors come from a middle-aged man with active or convalescent COVID-19.

The chain recombines TRBV6-2 or TRBV6-3 with TRBJ1-3, with TRBD1 as a possible D gene (5 bases). The V and J ends lost 5 bases and 0 bases respectively, with 14 bases between them. CDR3 length equals 16 residues. Germline CDR1 and CDR2: MNHEY and SVGEGT. The CDR3 DNA reads TGTGCCAGCAGTACAACGACAGTCAGCTCTGGAAACACCATATATTTT. It translates to CASSTTTVSSGNTIYF.

This clone has only one observation. Additional DNA sequences in this sample encode the identical CDR3. The CDR3 protein is CASSVEGGSYNEQFF. Written as DNA, the CDR3 is TGTGCCAGCAGCGTAGAAGGGGGATCCTACAATGAGCAGTTCTTC. The chain links TRBV9 to TRBJ2-1, with D possibly being TRBD1 (6 bases). The V gene's germline CDR1 is SGDLS and CDR2 YYNGEE. This CDR3 comprises 15 residues. The V gene lost 0 bases and the J gene lost 1 base, with 8 bases spanning the gap.

The rearrangement joins TRBV2 to TRBJ1-3; tentatively, D is TRBD1 (5 bases). Germline values: CDR1 SNHLY, CDR2 FYNNEI. V lost 4 bases and J lost 4, with 14 bases in between. The CDR3 contains 15 residues. This CDR3 is CASSAGGKRGNTIYF. The CDR3, as DNA: TGTGCCAGCAGTGCCGGGGGGAAGCGAGGAAACACCATATATTTT. Full variable domain (outside the CDR3, taken from reference TRBV2 and TRBJ1-3): EPEVTQTPSHQVTQMGQEVILRCVPISNHLYFYWYRQILGQKVEFLVSFYNNEISEKSEIFDDQFSVERPDGSNFTLKIRSTKLEDSAMYFCASSAGGKRGNTIYFGEGSWLTVV.

The rearrangement uses TRBV3-1 (or the pseudogene TRBV3-2) and TRBJ2-2; 8 nucleotides line up with TRBD2. The germline gives CDR1 LGHDT, CDR2 YNNKEL (reference sequence). This CDR3 region has 15 residues. The junction had 8 bases not matched to a gene; V was cut back by 4 bases and J by 7 bases. In DNA, the CDR3 is TGTGCCAGCAGCCTCCGGGAGGGCCGAAGCGGGGAGCTGTTTTTT. Its translation is CASSLREGRSGELFF.

This rearrangement joins TRBV7-2 to TRBJ2-7, with D unclear. The CDR3 is made up of 13 amino acids. Germline V gives CDR1 SGHTA, CDR2 FQGNSA. Trimming left V 4 bases short and J 2 bases short, with 9 bases between. DNA of the CDR3: TGTGCCAGCAGCTCGACCGCGGCCTACGAGCAGTACTTC. Its protein product is CASSSTAAYEQYF.

The chain has TRBV18 and TRBJ1-2; D call uncertain. Per germline, CDR1 KGHSH and CDR2 LQKENI. The CDR3 runs 12 residues. V dropped 6 bases and J dropped 5 bases, with 10 bases sitting between them. The CDR3 protein is CASSQAGYGYTF. The CDR3 DNA reads TGTGCCAGCTCCCAGGCGGGGTATGGCTACACCTTC. Full variable domain (rest looked up from reference TRBV18 and TRBJ1-2): NAGVMQNPRHLVRRRGQEARLRCSPMKGHSHVYWYRQLPEEGLKFMVYLQKENIIDESGMPKERFSAEFPKEGPSILRIQQVVRGDSAAYFCASSQAGYGYTFGSGTRLTVV.

V gene TRBV27 combines with J gene TRBJ2-7; 10 bases line up with TRBD2. Per the germline V gene, CDR1 is MNHEY and CDR2 is SMNVEV (reference sequence). V lost 5 bases to trimming and J lost 3 bases; unmatched junction nucleotides: 7. The CDR3 covers 15 residues. The CDR3 region has the DNA TGTGCCAGCAGTGCAACCGGGACTAGCGACTACGAGCAGTACTTC. It specifies CASSATGTSDYEQYF.

The CDR3 DNA sequence: TGTGCCAGCATCGGGACACCGAACACCGGGGAGCTGTTTTTT. Translated, it gives CASIGTPNTGELFF. This chain links TRBV28 with TRBJ2-2; a weak D match, TRBD1 (6 bases). Germline assignment: CDR1 MDHEN and CDR2 SYDVKM. The CDR3 consists of 14 residues. Trimming removed 7 bases from V and 0 bases from J, with 9 bases in between.

The genes are TRBV28 and TRBJ2-7; perhaps TRBD1 as D (5 bases). Looked up from germline, CDR1 is MDHEN and CDR2 is SYDVKM. The germline V and J ends were trimmed by 6 bases and 5 bases, with 5 bases remaining between them. This CDR3 contains 10 residues. In nucleotides, the CDR3 is TGTGCCAGCAGAGGGGACGAGCAGTACTTC. Translated: CASRGDEQYF. The entire variable domain, with the rest obtained from reference TRBV28 and TRBJ2-7, is as follows: DVKVTQSSRYLVKRTGEKVFLECVQDMDHENMFWYRQDPGLGLRLIYFSYDVKMKEKGDIPEGYSVSREKKERFSLILESASTNQTSMYLCASRGDEQYFGPGTRLTVT.

The chain uses TRBV3-1 (or the pseudogene TRBV3-2) and TRBJ2-1; D is ambiguous. V was trimmed by 4 bases and J by 4 bases, leaving 5 bases between them. This CDR3 has 12 amino acids. From germline, CDR1 is LGHDT and CDR2 YNNKEL (reference sequence). This CDR3 is CASSPRYNEQFF. CDR3 nucleotide sequence: TGTGCCAGCAGCCCCCGGTACAATGAGCAGTTCTTC.

The chain employs TRBV28 and TRBJ2-7, with 9 bases that match TRBD1. CDR1 is MDHEN, CDR2 SYDVKM, per germline. The ends lost 8 bases at V and 1 base at J; junction bases unmatched: 18. This CDR3 is 18 amino acids long. CDR3 nucleotide sequence: TGTGCCAGCGCCCCGACCTCGCTCGGACAGGGGCATTCCTACGAGCAGTACTTC. It translates to CASAPTSLGQGHSYEQYF.

This chain joins TRBV30 and TRBJ1-1; D call uncertain. The CDR3 totals 12 residues. Germline loops: CDR1 GTSNPN, CDR2 SVGIG (reference sequence). Between the trimmed V and J ends, which lost 4 bases and 7 bases, there was a span of 13 bases. Written as DNA, the CDR3 is TGTGCCTGGACTTCGAGGATTGGTGAAGCTTTCTTT. It yields the protein CAWTSRIGEAFF.

The rearrangement joins TRBV30 to TRBJ1-2; 8 nucleotides agree with TRBD1. Trimming removed 2 bases from V and 6 bases from J; junction bases left unmatched: 8. The CDR3 covers 14 residues. Germline CDR1 GTSNPN, CDR2 SVGIG (reference sequence). The CDR3 loop reads CAWSNDRGLNGYTF. In DNA form, the CDR3 reads TGTGCCTGGAGTAACGACAGGGGATTAAATGGCTACACCTTC. Combining the CDR3 with reference TRBV30 and TRBJ1-2 gives the whole variable domain SQTIHQWPATLVQPVGSPLSLECTVEGTSNPNLYWYRQAAGRGLQLLFYSVGIGQISSEVPQNLSASRPQDRQFILSSKKLLLSDSGFYLCAWSNDRGLNGYTFGSGTRLTVV.

V and J are TRBV10-3 and TRBJ1-1; D unclear. V was pared by 4 bases and J by 1 base, with 10 bases between. Germline V gene data show CDR1 as ENHRY and CDR2 as SYGVKD. This CDR3 has 14 residues. CDR3 region: CAISADMANTEAFF. DNA of the CDR3: TGTGCCATCAGTGCAGATATGGCGAACACTGAAGCTTTCTTT.